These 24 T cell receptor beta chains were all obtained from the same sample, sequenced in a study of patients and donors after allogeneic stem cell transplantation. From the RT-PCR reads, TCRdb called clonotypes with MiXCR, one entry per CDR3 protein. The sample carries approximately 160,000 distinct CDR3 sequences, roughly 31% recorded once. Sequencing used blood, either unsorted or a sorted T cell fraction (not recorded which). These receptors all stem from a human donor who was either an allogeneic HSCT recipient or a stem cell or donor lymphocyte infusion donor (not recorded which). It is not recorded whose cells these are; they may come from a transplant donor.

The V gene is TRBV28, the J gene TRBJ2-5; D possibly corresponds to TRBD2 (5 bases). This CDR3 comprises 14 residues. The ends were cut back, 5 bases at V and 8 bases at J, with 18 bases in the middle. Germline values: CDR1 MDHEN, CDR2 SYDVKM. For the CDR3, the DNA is TGTGCCAGCAGTCCTCCCGGACTCTCCGGTACCCAGTACTTC. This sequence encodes CASSPPGLSGTQYF. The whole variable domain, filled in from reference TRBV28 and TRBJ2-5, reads DVKVTQSSRYLVKRTGEKVFLECVQDMDHENMFWYRQDPGLGLRLIYFSYDVKMKEKGDIPEGYSVSREKKERFSLILESASTNQTSMYLCASSPPGLSGTQYFGPGTRLLVL.

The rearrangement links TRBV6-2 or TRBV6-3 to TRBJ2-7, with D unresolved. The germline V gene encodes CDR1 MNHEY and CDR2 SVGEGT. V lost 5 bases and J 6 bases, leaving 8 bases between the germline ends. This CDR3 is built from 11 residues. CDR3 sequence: CASSPHIEQYF. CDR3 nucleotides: TGTGCCAGCAGTCCCCATATCGAGCAGTACTTC.

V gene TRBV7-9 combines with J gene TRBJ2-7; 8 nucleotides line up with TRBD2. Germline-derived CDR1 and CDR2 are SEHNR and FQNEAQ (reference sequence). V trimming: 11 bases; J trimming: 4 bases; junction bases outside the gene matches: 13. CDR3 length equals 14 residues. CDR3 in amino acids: CAASSGDNGYEQYF. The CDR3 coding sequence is TGTGCCGCTAGTAGCGGGGACAACGGTTACGAGCAGTACTTC.

The CDR3 loop is CATQAKGSSYEQYF. The CDR3 nucleotides read TGTGCCACCCAAGCCAAGGGTAGTTCCTACGAGCAGTACTTC. The rearrangement uses TRBV24-1 and TRBJ2-7, with no clear D. CDR3 length: 14 residues. From germline, CDR1 is KGHDR and CDR2 SFDVKD. Trimming took off 9 bases at V and 1 base at J, with 15 bases between the two ends.

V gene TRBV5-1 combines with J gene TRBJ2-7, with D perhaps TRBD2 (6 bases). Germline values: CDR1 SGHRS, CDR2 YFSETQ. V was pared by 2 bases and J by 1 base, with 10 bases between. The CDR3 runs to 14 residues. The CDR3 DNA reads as TGCGCCAGCAGCTTTTGGAGGGGATCCTACGAGCAGTACTTC. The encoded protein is CASSFWRGSYEQYF. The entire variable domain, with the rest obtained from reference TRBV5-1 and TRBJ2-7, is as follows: KAGVTQTPRYLIKTRGQQVTLSCSPISGHRSVSWYQQTPGQGLQFLFEYFSETQRNKGNFPGRFSGRQFSNSRSEMNVSTLELGDSALYLCASSFWRGSYEQYFGPGTRLTVT.

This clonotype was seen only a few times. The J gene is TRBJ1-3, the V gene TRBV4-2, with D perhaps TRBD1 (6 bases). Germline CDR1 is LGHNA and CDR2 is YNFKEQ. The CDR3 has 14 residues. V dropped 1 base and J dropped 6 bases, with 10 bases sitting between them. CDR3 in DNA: TGTGCCAGCAGCCAAGGAGACAGGATAAACACCATATATTTT. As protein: CASSQGDRINTIYF.

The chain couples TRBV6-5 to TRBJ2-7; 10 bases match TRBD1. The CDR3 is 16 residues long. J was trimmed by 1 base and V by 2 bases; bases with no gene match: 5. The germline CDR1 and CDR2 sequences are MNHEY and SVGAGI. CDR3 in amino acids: CASSYTRGQGSYEQYF. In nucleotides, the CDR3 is TGTGCCAGCAGTTACACGAGGGGACAGGGGTCCTACGAGCAGTACTTC.

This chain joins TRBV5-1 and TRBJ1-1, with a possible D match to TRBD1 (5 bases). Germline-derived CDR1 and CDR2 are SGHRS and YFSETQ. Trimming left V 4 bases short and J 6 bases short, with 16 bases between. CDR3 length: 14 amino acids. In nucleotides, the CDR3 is TGCGCCAGCAGCCGGGACCCCACTCTGGCTGAAGCTTTCTTT. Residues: CASSRDPTLAEAFF. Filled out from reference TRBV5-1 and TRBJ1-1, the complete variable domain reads KAGVTQTPRYLIKTRGQQVTLSCSPISGHRSVSWYQQTPGQGLQFLFEYFSETQRNKGNFPGRFSGRQFSNSRSEMNVSTLELGDSALYLCASSRDPTLAEAFFGQGTRLTVV.

The CDR3 region has the DNA TGCAGCGTTGAGACAGGGATCTCAGATACGCAGTATTTT. Protein: CSVETGISDTQYF. This chain connects TRBV29-1 to TRBJ2-3; TRBD1 agrees at 7 bases. Germline-derived CDR1 and CDR2 are SQVTM and ANQGSEA. There are 13 residues in the CDR3. Losses at the gene ends were 3 bases for V and 4 bases for J; bases not matched to a gene: 4.

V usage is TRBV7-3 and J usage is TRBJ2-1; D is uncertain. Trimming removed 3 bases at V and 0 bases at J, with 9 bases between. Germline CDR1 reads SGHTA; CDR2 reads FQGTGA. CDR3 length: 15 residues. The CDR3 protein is CASSFGSGSYNEQFF. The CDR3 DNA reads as TGTGCCAGCAGCTTCGGATCTGGCTCCTACAATGAGCAGTTCTTC.

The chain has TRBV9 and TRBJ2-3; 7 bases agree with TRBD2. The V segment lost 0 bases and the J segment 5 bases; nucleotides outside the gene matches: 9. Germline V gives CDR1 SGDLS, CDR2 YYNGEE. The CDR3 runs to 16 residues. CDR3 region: CASSVDPSGAVDTQYF. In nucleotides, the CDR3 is TGTGCCAGCAGCGTAGATCCTAGCGGAGCGGTAGATACGCAGTATTTT.

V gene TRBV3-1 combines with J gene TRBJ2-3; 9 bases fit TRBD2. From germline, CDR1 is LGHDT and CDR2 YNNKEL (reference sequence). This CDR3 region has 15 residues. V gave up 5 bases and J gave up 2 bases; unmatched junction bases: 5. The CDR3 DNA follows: TGTGCCAGCAGCTATCGGACTAGCGTCACAGATACGCAGTATTTT. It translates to CASSYRTSVTDTQYF.

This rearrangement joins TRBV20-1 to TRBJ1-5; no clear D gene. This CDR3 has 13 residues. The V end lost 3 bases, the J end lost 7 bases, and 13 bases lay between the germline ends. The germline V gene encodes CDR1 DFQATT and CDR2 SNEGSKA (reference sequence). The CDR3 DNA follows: TGCAGTGCTAGTGAACCCCGCTTGCAGCCCCAGCATTTT. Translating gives CSASEPRLQPQHF.

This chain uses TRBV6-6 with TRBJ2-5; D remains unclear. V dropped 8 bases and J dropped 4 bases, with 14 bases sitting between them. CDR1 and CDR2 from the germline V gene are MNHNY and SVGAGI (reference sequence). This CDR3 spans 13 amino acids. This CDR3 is CASAGFWGETQYF. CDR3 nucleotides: TGTGCCAGCGCAGGATTTTGGGGAGAGACCCAGTACTTC.

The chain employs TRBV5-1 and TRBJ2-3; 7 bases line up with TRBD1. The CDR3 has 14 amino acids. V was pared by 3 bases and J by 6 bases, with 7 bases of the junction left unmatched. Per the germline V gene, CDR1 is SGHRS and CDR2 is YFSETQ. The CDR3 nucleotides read TGCGCCAGCAGCTCCGACAGGGCCGGCGATACGCAGTATTTT. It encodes CASSSDRAGDTQYF.

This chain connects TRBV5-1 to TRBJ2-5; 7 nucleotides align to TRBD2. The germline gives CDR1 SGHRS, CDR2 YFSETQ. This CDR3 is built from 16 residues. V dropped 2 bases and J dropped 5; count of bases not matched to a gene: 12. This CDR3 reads CASSFGGSVDRETQYF. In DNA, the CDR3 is TGCGCCAGCAGCTTTGGCGGGAGCGTGGATCGGGAGACCCAGTACTTC.

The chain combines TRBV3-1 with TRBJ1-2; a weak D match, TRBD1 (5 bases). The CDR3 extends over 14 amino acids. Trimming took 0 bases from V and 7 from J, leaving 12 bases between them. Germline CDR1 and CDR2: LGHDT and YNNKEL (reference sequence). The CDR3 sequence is CASSQDGGGTGYTF. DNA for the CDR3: TGTGCCAGCAGCCAAGATGGCGGGGGGACTGGCTACACCTTC.

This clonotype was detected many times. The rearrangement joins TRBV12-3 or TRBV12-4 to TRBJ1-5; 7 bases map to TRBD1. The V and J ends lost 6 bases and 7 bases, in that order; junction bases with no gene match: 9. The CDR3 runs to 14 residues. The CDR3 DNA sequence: TGTGCCAGCAGCCAAACAGGGGTTCGCCAGCCCCAGCATTTT. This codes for CASSQTGVRQPQHF.

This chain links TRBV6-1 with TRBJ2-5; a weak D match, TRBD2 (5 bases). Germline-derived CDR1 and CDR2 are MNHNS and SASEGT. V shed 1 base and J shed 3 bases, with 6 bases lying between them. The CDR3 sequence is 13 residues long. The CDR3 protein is CASSEGGKETQYF. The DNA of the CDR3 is TGTGCCAGCAGTGAAGGAGGGAAAGAGACCCAGTACTTC.

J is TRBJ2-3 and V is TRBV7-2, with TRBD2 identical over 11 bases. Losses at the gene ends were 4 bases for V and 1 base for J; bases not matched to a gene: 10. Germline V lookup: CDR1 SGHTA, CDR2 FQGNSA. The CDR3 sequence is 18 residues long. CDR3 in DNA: TGTGCCAGCAGCTCTCCGACTAGCGGGGCTATCGGCACAGATACGCAGTATTTT. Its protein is CASSSPTSGAIGTDTQYF. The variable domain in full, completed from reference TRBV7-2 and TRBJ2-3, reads GAGVSQSPSNKVTEKGKDVELRCDPISGHTALYWYRQSLGQGLEFLIYFQGNSAPDKSGLPSDRFSAERTGGSVSTLTIQRTQQEDSAVYLCASSSPTSGAIGTDTQYFGPGTRLTVL.

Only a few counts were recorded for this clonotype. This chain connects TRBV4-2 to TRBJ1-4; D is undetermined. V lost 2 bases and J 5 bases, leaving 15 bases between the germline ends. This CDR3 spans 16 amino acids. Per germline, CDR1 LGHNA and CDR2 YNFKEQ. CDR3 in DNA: TGTGCCAGCAGCCAATTCTTGGACTTGAGGAATGAAAAACTGTTTTTT. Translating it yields CASSQFLDLRNEKLFF.

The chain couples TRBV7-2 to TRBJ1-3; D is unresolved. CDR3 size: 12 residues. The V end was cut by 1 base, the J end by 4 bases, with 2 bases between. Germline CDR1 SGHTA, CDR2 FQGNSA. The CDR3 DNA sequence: TGTGCCAGCAGCTTAGAGGGAAACACCATATATTTT. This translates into CASSLEGNTIYF.

The CDR3 DNA sequence: TGTGCCAGCTCACCTTCAACCACCGGGGAGCTGTTTTTT. This translates into CASSPSTTGELFF. The chain has TRBV18 and TRBJ2-2; D uncertain. Trimming shortened V by 3 bases and J by 4 bases, and 6 bases separated the two germline ends. Germline values: CDR1 KGHSH, CDR2 LQKENI. CDR3 size: 13 residues.

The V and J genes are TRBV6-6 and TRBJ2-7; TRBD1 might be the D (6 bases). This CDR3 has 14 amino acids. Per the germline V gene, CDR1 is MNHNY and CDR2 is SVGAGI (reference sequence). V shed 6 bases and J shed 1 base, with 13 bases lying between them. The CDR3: CASSLSDRSYEQYF. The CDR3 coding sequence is TGTGCCAGCAGCTTATCGGACAGATCCTACGAGCAGTACTTC.